The T cell receptor beta chain described here comes from a study of blood T cells in healthy people across ages. For this clonotype: Its antigen is not known.

The ends lost 5 bases at V and 3 bases at J; junction bases unmatched: 6. The germline V gene encodes CDR1 DFQATT and CDR2 SNEGSKA (reference sequence). This CDR3 has 15 residues. A second about 7 to 12 cycle PCR used barcoded and J-beta primers. With 12 random nucleotides, a template-switch adaptor tagged each individual cDNA molecule. All samples yielded 2.5 million or more CDR3-containing paired-end reads. Each CDR3 protein gets one entry after TCRdb re-called the 5' RACE reads with MiXCR. The table shows under 2 million distinct CDR3 sequences, with around 36% occurring only once. Study-wide points: In older individuals, TCR beta diversity per million T cells was lower, falling roughly linearly with age.

The receptor's source is a woman in her 30s in good health. Material for sequencing was blood. V is TRBV20-1 and J is TRBJ2-1; 11 bases map to TRBD2. The CDR3 sequence: CSAQLAGGFYNEQFF. The CDR3, as DNA: TGCAGTGCTCAGTTAGCGGGAGGGTTCTACAATGAGCAGTTCTTC.